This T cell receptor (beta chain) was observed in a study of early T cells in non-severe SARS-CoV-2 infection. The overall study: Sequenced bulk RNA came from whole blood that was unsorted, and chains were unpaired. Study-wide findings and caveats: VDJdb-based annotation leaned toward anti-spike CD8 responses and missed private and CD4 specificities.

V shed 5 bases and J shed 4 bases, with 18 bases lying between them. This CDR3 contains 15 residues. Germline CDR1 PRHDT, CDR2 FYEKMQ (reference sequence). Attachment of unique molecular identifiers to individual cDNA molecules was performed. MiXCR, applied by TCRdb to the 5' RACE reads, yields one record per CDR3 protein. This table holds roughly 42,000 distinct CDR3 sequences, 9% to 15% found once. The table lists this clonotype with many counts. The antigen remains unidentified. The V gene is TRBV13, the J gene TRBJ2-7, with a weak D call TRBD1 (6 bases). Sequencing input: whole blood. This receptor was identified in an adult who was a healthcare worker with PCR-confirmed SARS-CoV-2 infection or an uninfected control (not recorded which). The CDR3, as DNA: TGTGCCAGCAGCGCAGCCCGGGACAATGCTTACGAGCAGTACTTC. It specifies CASSAARDNAYEQYF.